The entry below describes one TCR beta chain. The antigen it binds to is not known. This sample is part of a study of monozygotic twins with inflammatory bowel disease (dated by TCRdb to the late 2010s). Notes on the research overall: In total, roughly 30 monozygotic twin pairs made up the full study: 19 Danish pairs, all IBD-discordant, plus nine German pairs, of which four were IBD-concordant and five were IBD-discordant. The search for disease-associated traits relied mainly on comparing, within discordant pairs, IBD patients with their genetically identical healthy co-twins. Each individual had, on average, about 151 000 unique TCRalpha sequences and 181 000 unique TCRbeta sequences available for analysis. Findings and caveats that apply to the study as a whole: Different T cell subtypes could not be distinguished in the analysis. No single strong signal or clonotype linked to IBD turned up in the results, so the idea that one exists was not supported. Because patients received different immunosuppressive treatments, the repertoires may have picked up extra background noise and variability between individuals. Compared with healthy twins, IBD patients had fewer clonotypes in common with other individuals, a difference most pronounced in patients showing signs of disease activity. Concordant and discordant twins showed no difference in repertoire similarity, possibly because of limited statistical power. Measured by the inverse Simpson index, TCRbeta repertoire diversity was lower in IBD patients than in their healthy co-twins.

Receptor amplification or capture employed 5' RACE. Each TCR library was prepared from 3,500 to 4,500 ng of total RNA. For each sample, cDNA synthesis with SMARTScribe reverse transcriptase was split into eight separate reactions. During cDNA synthesis, unique molecular identifiers containing a 6-nucleotide sample barcode were introduced by template switching. Amplification of TCRalpha and TCRbeta cDNA involved two nested PCRs of roughly 17 and 9 cycles, and each PCR was followed by bead purification. Before amplification, the cDNA was both treated with uracil DNA-glycosylase and purified with the QIAquick PCR purification kit. The second PCR added Illumina TruSeq-compatible adapters along with sample-specific barcodes. TapeStation and Qubit were used to check library quality and concentration, and roughly 4.6 ng of each library was pooled. Pooled libraries were sequenced on an Illumina HiSeq2500 single-index Rapid Run with 2 x 100 bp reads and custom sequencing primers. As for how the authors treated the data: MiGEC version 1.2.6 was used for UMI-based consensus assembly, which corrected PCR and sequencing errors. MiXCR version 2.1.1 was used to carry out V(D)J alignment, clonotype assembly and CDR3 extraction. To normalise gene usage, clonotype sharing and MAIT/NKT TCR abundance, the analysis used the top 1000, 10 000 and 20 000 clonotypes per sample. After downsampling to 27 000 UMIs, diversity was calculated as the inverse Simpson index using the vegan R package. Paired Mann-Whitney U tests were applied to discordant twin pairs, and Benjamini-Hochberg correction was used for multiple testing. With the reads reprocessed by TCRdb, a single entry stands for each CDR3 protein sequence and no DNA is reported. The V and J calls, along with clone size, are taken from TCRdb and not from the paper's own processing. This sample's table lists around 210,000 distinct CDR3 sequences. The leading ten clones occupy 6% to 9% of the sample.

Sequences SGHTA (CDR1) and FQGTGA (CDR2) are obtained from the germline V gene. The CDR3 starts with the cysteine, ends with the phenylalanine, and has 13 residues. No DNA sequence is on record. From each donor, a roughly 2.3 ml peripheral blood sample was collected into PAXgene tubes and stored at -80 degrees C. Without T cell sorting, total RNA was isolated from whole blood using the PAXgene blood miRNA kit on an automated QIAcube. Peripheral blood from monozygotic twin pairs concordant or discordant for inflammatory bowel disease was subjected to deep TCRalpha and TCRbeta repertoire profiling with unique molecular barcoding. Smoking habits were recorded for all twin pairs, and individuals were classified as current, former or never smokers.

The TCR comes from a human donor with ulcerative colitis or Crohn's disease, or a healthy co-twin of an affected twin (not recorded which). The chain links TRBV7-3 with TRBJ1-1; TCRdb returns TRBD1, unconfirmable since there is no DNA. The sample taken for sequencing was blood. The CDR3 region reads CASSLQGGTEAFF. The full variable domain, with segments outside the CDR3 supplied by the reference TRBV7-3 and TRBJ1-1 proteins, appears as GAGVSQTPSNKVTEKGKYVELRCDPISGHTALYWYRQSLGQGPEFLIYFQGTGAADDSGLPNDRFFAVRPEGSVSTLKIQRTERGDSAVYLCASSLQGGTEAFFGQGTRLTVV.